This is a list of T cell receptor beta chains from one sample in a study of T cells in Graves' hyperthyroidism and ophthalmopathy. MiXCR was run by TCRdb on the multiplex PCR reads, yielding one entry per CDR3 protein. In the table there are approximately 690,000 distinct CDR3 sequences, around 13% of which are singletons. The sequenced sample consisted of blood. These receptors were collected from a woman aged 45-60 years with Graves' ophthalmopathy. Each CDR3 is given with its conserved first and last residue. Fields, in order: CDR3 protein, CDR3 DNA, J gene, V gene, D gene, clone size, CDR3 length. A D gene is named only where the DNA matches it firmly. A clone size is listed for some rows: how often the clone was seen (once, few, many), or a class if it is expanded.

cdr3_aa: CASNRGQGPKNTEAFF
cdr3_nt: TGCGCCAGCAATAGGGGACAGGGGCCTAAGAACACTGAAGCTTTCTTT
j_call: TRBJ1-1
v_call: TRBV5-1
d_call: TRBD1
clone_size: many
cdr3_length: 16

cdr3_aa: CASRRTGAHTEAFF
cdr3_nt: TGTGCCAGCAGGAGGACAGGGGCGCACACTGAAGCTTTCTTT
j_call: TRBJ1-1
v_call: TRBV28
d_call: TRBD1
clone_size: many
cdr3_length: 14

cdr3_aa: CASSLALRHFYEQYF
cdr3_nt: TGTGCCAGCAGTTTAGCCTTACGACACTTCTACGAGCAGTACTTC
j_call: TRBJ2-7
v_call: TRBV28
d_call: -
clone_size: many
cdr3_length: 15

cdr3_aa: CASSSGDQSLYEQFF
cdr3_nt: TGCGCCAGCAGCTCCGGGGACCAGAGCCTCTATGAGCAGTTCTTC
j_call: TRBJ2-1
v_call: TRBV5-1
d_call: -
clone_size: few
cdr3_length: 15

cdr3_aa: CSAISLNQETQYF
cdr3_nt: TGCAGTGCTATTTCCCTGAACCAAGAGACCCAGTACTTC
j_call: TRBJ2-5
v_call: TRBV20-1
d_call: -
clone_size: many
cdr3_length: 13

cdr3_aa: CATHNRGLADTQYF
cdr3_nt: TGTGCCACCCACAACAGGGGGCTGGCAGATACGCAGTATTTT
j_call: TRBJ2-3
v_call: TRBV28
d_call: TRBD1
clone_size: -
cdr3_length: 14

cdr3_aa: CSARDWERGPTIQETQYF
cdr3_nt: TGCAGTGCTAGAGATTGGGAGCGGGGTCCTACGATCCAAGAGACCCAGTACTTC
j_call: TRBJ2-5
v_call: TRBV20-1
d_call: TRBD2
clone_size: few
cdr3_length: 18

cdr3_aa: CASRTTGGDYGYTF
cdr3_nt: TGTGCCAGCAGAACGACAGGGGGCGACTATGGCTACACCTTC
j_call: TRBJ1-2
v_call: TRBV6-2/TRBV6-3
d_call: TRBD1
clone_size: many
cdr3_length: 14

cdr3_aa: CASSSPRDTTYEQFF
cdr3_nt: TGTGCCAGCAGCTCGCCCCGGGACACAACCTACGAGCAGTTCTTC
j_call: TRBJ2-1
v_call: TRBV7-9
d_call: -
clone_size: -
cdr3_length: 15

cdr3_aa: CASSPRLAGTNEQFF
cdr3_nt: TGTGCCAGCAGCCCCCGACTAGCGGGAACAAATGAGCAGTTCTTC
j_call: TRBJ2-1
v_call: TRBV7-2
d_call: TRBD2
clone_size: many
cdr3_length: 15

cdr3_aa: CSARDPWGQNNEQFF
cdr3_nt: TGCAGTGCTAGAGATCCATGGGGACAAAACAATGAGCAGTTCTTC
j_call: TRBJ2-1
v_call: TRBV20-1
d_call: -
clone_size: many
cdr3_length: 15

cdr3_aa: CASSFRGVGPDTQYF
cdr3_nt: TGTGCCAGCAGTTTTAGGGGAGTAGGTCCAGATACGCAGTATTTT
j_call: TRBJ2-3
v_call: TRBV28
d_call: -
clone_size: -
cdr3_length: 15

cdr3_aa: CASSISSGNNEQFF
cdr3_nt: TGTGCCAGTAGTATTTCTAGCGGCAACAATGAGCAGTTCTTC
j_call: TRBJ2-1
v_call: TRBV11-2
d_call: TRBD2
clone_size: few
cdr3_length: 14

cdr3_aa: CASSQGTGGSRDEQYF
cdr3_nt: TGTGCCAGCAGCCAAGGAACCGGCGGGAGTAGAGACGAGCAGTACTTC
j_call: TRBJ2-7
v_call: TRBV4-2
d_call: TRBD2
clone_size: -
cdr3_length: 16